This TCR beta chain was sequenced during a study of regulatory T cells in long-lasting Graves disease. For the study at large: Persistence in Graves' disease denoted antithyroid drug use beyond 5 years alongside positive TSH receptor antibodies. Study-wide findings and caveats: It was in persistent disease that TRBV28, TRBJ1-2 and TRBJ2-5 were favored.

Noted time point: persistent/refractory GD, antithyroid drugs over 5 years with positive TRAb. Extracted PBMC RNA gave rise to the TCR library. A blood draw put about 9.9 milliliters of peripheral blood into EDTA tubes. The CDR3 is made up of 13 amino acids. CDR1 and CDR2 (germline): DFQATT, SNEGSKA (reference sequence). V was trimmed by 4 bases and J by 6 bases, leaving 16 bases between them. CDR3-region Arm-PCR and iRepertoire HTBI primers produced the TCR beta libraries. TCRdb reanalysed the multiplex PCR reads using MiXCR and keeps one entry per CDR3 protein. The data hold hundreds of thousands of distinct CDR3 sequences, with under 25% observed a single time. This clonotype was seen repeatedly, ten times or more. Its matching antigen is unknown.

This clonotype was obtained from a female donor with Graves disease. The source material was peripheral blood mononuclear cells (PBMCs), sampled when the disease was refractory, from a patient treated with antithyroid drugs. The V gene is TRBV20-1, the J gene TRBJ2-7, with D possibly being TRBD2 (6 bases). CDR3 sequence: CSATRTGGFEQYF. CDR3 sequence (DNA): TGCAGTGCTACAAGGACCGGGGGTTTCGAGCAGTACTTC.